Below are 15 T cell receptor beta chains sequenced from a single sample in a study of PD-1 blockade in mismatch repair-deficient tumors. TCRdb's table, derived via immunoSEQ multiplex PCR, lists solely in-frame clones and lacks some. The table shows around 120,000 clones, with about 88% occurring only once. This specimen was peripheral blood, taken 44 weeks after starting pembrolizumab. The receptors originated from an adult with mismatch repair-deficient cancer.

The rearrangement joins TRBV2 to TRBJ1-5; D remains unclear. Germline V gene data show CDR1 as SNHLY and CDR2 as FYNNEI. This CDR3 is 14 amino acids long. V gave up 5 bases and J gave up 1 base, with 9 bases separating them. The CDR3 nucleotides read TGTGCCAGCAGTCGACGGGCGAGCAATCAGCCCCAGCATTTT. It encodes CASSRRASNQPQHF.

On this clone: Relative to the germline gene, one junction end is altered; a read error may explain this. The rearrangement links TRBV7-7 to TRBJ2-2; 7 bases line up with TRBD1. Germline V gene lookup returns CDR1 SSHAT and CDR2 FNYEAQ (reference sequence). This CDR3 is built from 15 residues. CDR3 coding DNA: TGTGCTAGCAGCCTAGACAGGGATGGCACCGGGGAGCTGTTTTTT. Its protein is CASSLDRDGTGELFF.

The rearrangement links TRBV11-3 to TRBJ1-2, with 8 bases fitting TRBD1. J gave up 1 base and V 5 bases, and 6 bases lay outside the gene matches. The CDR3 spans 15 residues. Germline-derived CDR1 and CDR2 are SGHNT and YENEEA. CDR3 coding DNA: TGTGCCAGCAGCCCCCGGGACAGGCATAACTATGGCTACACCTTC. Encoded protein: CASSPRDRHNYGYTF. The variable domain in full, completed from reference TRBV11-3 and TRBJ1-2, reads EAGVVQSPRYKIIEKKQPVAFWCNPISGHNTLYWYLQNLGQGPELLIRYENEEAVDDSQLPKDRFSAERLKGVDSTLKIQPAELGDSAVYLCASSPRDRHNYGYTFGSGTRLTVV.

The V gene is TRBV6-6, the J gene TRBJ2-7, with D tentatively TRBD2 (6 bases). This CDR3 is built from 15 residues. The germline V gene has CDR1 MNHNY and CDR2 SVGAGI (reference sequence). Trimming stripped 0 bases from V and 3 bases from J, with 12 bases between. CDR3 sequence reads: CASSYSSGVHYEQYF. In DNA form, the CDR3 reads TGTGCCAGCAGTTACTCGTCGGGAGTCCACTACGAGCAGTACTTC.

The genes are TRBV5-1 and TRBJ1-3; no reliable D call. The V gene lost 0 bases and the J gene lost 2 bases, with 9 bases spanning the gap. From germline, CDR1 is SGHRS and CDR2 YFSETQ. This CDR3 has 15 residues. The CDR3 sequence is CASSLEGFAGNTIYF. DNA of the CDR3: TGCGCCAGCAGCTTGGAAGGGTTTGCTGGAAACACCATATATTTT.

J is TRBJ2-5 and V is TRBV4-1, with D perhaps matching TRBD2 (6 bases). Looked up from germline, CDR1 is MGHRA and CDR2 is YSYEKL. The germline V and J ends were trimmed by 1 base and 0 bases, with 18 bases remaining between them. CDR3 size: 18 residues. The CDR3 spells CASSQGGVRLVNQETQYF. The CDR3 DNA follows: TGCGCCAGCAGCCAAGGTGGGGTAAGACTAGTCAACCAAGAGACCCAGTACTTC.

The V gene is TRBV30, the J gene TRBJ2-1, with 9 bases lining up with TRBD1. This CDR3 contains 15 residues. The V gene's germline CDR1 is GTSNPN and CDR2 SVGIG (reference sequence). J was trimmed by 2 bases and V by 0 bases; bases with no gene match: 2. CDR3 protein: CAWSVRTGAYNEQFF. In nucleotides, the CDR3 is TGTGCCTGGAGTGTGAGGACAGGGGCCTACAATGAGCAGTTCTTC. Complete variable domain (other parts from reference TRBV30 and TRBJ2-1): SQTIHQWPATLVQPVGSPLSLECTVEGTSNPNLYWYRQAAGRGLQLLFYSVGIGQISSEVPQNLSASRPQDRQFILSSKKLLLSDSGFYLCAWSVRTGAYNEQFFGPGTRLTVL.

The chain's CDR3 is CASSPQGQSMNTEAFF. The CDR3 DNA follows: TGTGCCAGCTCACCACAGGGACAGTCGATGAACACTGAAGCTTTCTTT. The gene calls are TRBV18 and TRBJ1-1; 7 bases agree with TRBD1. The CDR3 contains 16 residues. The germline V gene has CDR1 KGHSH and CDR2 LQKENI. Losses at the gene ends were 1 base for V and 0 bases for J; bases not matched to a gene: 5.

In DNA form, the CDR3 reads TGTGCCAGCAGCTTCCGACAGGCTGGGGCCAACGTCCTGACTTTC. It translates to CASSFRQAGANVLTF. This chain uses TRBV5-6 with TRBJ2-6, with D possibly TRBD1 on 6 matching bases. The length of the CDR3 is 15 residues. V shed 2 bases and J shed 2 bases, with 8 bases lying between them. Germline V gene lookup returns CDR1 SGHDT and CDR2 YYEEEE.

This chain uses TRBV5-4 with TRBJ1-3; D is possibly TRBD1 (5 bases). Between the trimmed V and J ends, which lost 0 bases and 3 bases, there was a span of 7 bases. Germline lookup yields CDR1 SGHNT and CDR2 YYREEE (reference sequence). There are 14 residues in the CDR3. The CDR3 sequence is CASSLGGSGNTIYF. In DNA, the CDR3 is TGTGCCAGCAGCTTGGGGGGGAGTGGAAACACCATATATTTT.

The chain carries TRBV7-2 and TRBJ1-1; the D gene is possibly TRBD1 (5 bases). The germline gives CDR1 SGHTA, CDR2 FQGNSA. The CDR3 length is 19 residues. V lost 1 base to trimming and J lost 10 bases, with 31 bases between them. Here the CDR3 reads CASSLGGRSTALKNKVAFF. CDR3 DNA: TGTGCCAGCAGCTTAGGAGGACGATCGACAGCGCTCAAGAATAAGGTAGCTTTCTTT.

This chain uses TRBV7-3 with TRBJ2-1; unclear D gene. Per the germline V gene, CDR1 is SGHTA and CDR2 is FQGTGA. V lost 2 bases and J 5 bases, leaving 7 bases between the germline ends. This CDR3 has 13 amino acids. The CDR3 protein is CASSLSGHNEQFF. CDR3 in DNA: TGTGCCAGCAGCTTATCCGGCCACAATGAGCAGTTCTTC.

The V gene is TRBV5-4, the J gene TRBJ1-2; a weak D match, TRBD1 (5 bases). This CDR3 is 14 amino acids long. The germline V gene has CDR1 SGHNT and CDR2 YYREEE (reference sequence). V dropped 4 bases and J dropped 7 bases, with 17 bases sitting between them. The CDR3 DNA reads TGTGCCAGCAGCGTGGGGGGGGGATCGTTTGGCTACACCTTC. It is translated as CASSVGGGSFGYTF.

This sequence joins TRBV6-5 and TRBJ2-7, with D possibly matching TRBD1 (5 bases). This CDR3 is built from 16 residues. Trimming stripped 2 bases from V and 7 bases from J, with 21 bases between. Germline V gives CDR1 MNHEY, CDR2 SVGAGI. The CDR3 coding sequence is TGTGCCAGCAGTTACGACAGCCAGACCTACTTGAGGGAGCAGTACTTC. Its protein product is CASSYDSQTYLREQYF.

This rearrangement joins TRBV7-9 to TRBJ1-5; the D gene is possibly TRBD1 (5 bases). V was clipped by 4 bases and J by 2 bases, with 12 bases between them. The CDR3 sequence is 15 residues long. CDR1 is SEHNR, CDR2 FQNEAQ, per germline (reference sequence). The CDR3 loop is CASSSGPRGNQPQHF. The CDR3, as DNA: TGTGCCAGCAGCTCCGGGCCCAGGGGCAATCAGCCCCAGCATTTT.